One sample yielded the 25 T cell receptor beta chains listed below, sequenced in a study of shared clonotypes between healthy human individuals. This table comes from immunoSEQ multiplex PCR, and its TCRdb copy is limited to in-frame clones, with some not included. The sample includes around 1.5 million clones, about 98% of them seen just once. Sequences were obtained from naive CD4+ T cells sorted from blood. The subset was: CD45RA+ positively selected. The origin of the receptors is a man aged 25 to 40 in good health.

The chain uses TRBV18 and TRBJ1-2; D is undetermined. The CDR3 runs to 13 residues. Trimming stripped 1 base from V and 8 bases from J, with 11 bases between. Looked up from germline, CDR1 is KGHSH and CDR2 is LQKENI. This CDR3 is CASSPRLSEGYTF. The CDR3, as DNA: TGTGCCAGCTCACCACGGCTGAGTGAAGGCTACACCTTC. Based on the CDR3 plus reference TRBV18 and TRBJ1-2, the full variable domain is NAGVMQNPRHLVRRRGQEARLRCSPMKGHSHVYWYRQLPEEGLKFMVYLQKENIIDESGMPKERFSAEFPKEGPSILRIQQVVRGDSAAYFCASSPRLSEGYTFGSGTRLTVV.

The sample holds one count of this clone. J is TRBJ1-3 and V is TRBV5-4; 8 bases fit TRBD1. Germline CDR1 and CDR2: SGHNT and YYREEE (reference sequence). The length of the CDR3 is 16 residues. The junction had 10 bases not matched to a gene; V was cut back by 4 bases and J by 4 bases. The CDR3 loop reads CASSAGQGRSGNTIYF. The CDR3 nucleotides are TGTGCCAGCAGCGCCGGACAGGGAAGAAGCGGAAACACCATATATTTT. Complete variable domain (other parts from reference TRBV5-4 and TRBJ1-3): ETGVTQSPTHLIKTRGQQVTLRCSSQSGHNTVSWYQQALGQGPQFIFQYYREEENGRGNFPPRFSGLQFPNYSSELNVNALELDDSALYLCASSAGQGRSGNTIYFGEGSWLTVV.

This chain joins TRBV20-1 and TRBJ2-3; no firm D call. The CDR3 loop spans 11 amino acids. The V and J ends lost 6 bases and 5 bases respectively, with 9 bases between them. CDR1 is DFQATT, CDR2 SNEGSKA, per germline (reference sequence). CDR3 DNA sequence: TGCAGTGCAAACCCCGGAGATACGCAGTATTTT. The encoded protein is CSANPGDTQYF.

The chain is built from TRBV2 and TRBJ2-6, with D perhaps matching TRBD2 (5 bases). V was trimmed by 8 bases and J by 3 bases, leaving 17 bases between them. Germline assignment: CDR1 SNHLY and CDR2 FYNNEI. CDR3 size: 16 residues. The CDR3 region is CASSGILRGGANVLTF. For the CDR3, the DNA is TGTGCCAGCTCCGGGATACTTAGAGGTGGGGCCAACGTCCTGACTTTC.

As concerns this clone: Distinct nucleotide sequences in the sample also encode this CDR3. The V call is TRBV5-1, the J call TRBJ2-5, with D perhaps matching TRBD1 (6 bases). Trimming cost V 0 bases and J 5 bases, with 11 bases left between them. The CDR3 runs 14 residues. CDR1 and CDR2 (germline): SGHRS, YFSETQ. CDR3 coding DNA: TGCGCCAGCAGCTTGGTTGGGGGCGGGGAGACCCAGTACTTC. This encodes CASSLVGGGETQYF.

J is TRBJ2-3 and V is TRBV7-3, with TRBD2 identical over 8 bases. Germline-derived CDR1 and CDR2 are SGHTA and FQGTGA. This CDR3 has 19 amino acids. Unmatched junction bases numbered 22, after V lost 5 bases and J lost 6 bases. CDR3 protein: CASSPLKAGDGGVPDTQYF. CDR3 nucleotide sequence: TGTGCCAGCAGCCCGTTGAAAGCGGGAGATGGGGGGGTACCGGATACGCAGTATTTT. Drawing the rest from reference TRBV7-3 and TRBJ2-3, the complete variable domain is GAGVSQTPSNKVTEKGKYVELRCDPISGHTALYWYRQSLGQGPEFLIYFQGTGAADDSGLPNDRFFAVRPEGSVSTLKIQRTERGDSAVYLCASSPLKAGDGGVPDTQYFGPGTRLTVL.

Remarks on this clone: The same CDR3 is also encoded by other DNA sequences in this sample. The rearrangement links TRBV29-1 to TRBJ2-5; tentative D call: TRBD1 (5 bases). Germline V lookup: CDR1 SQVTM, CDR2 ANQGSEA. CDR3 size: 12 residues. The V gene lost 4 bases and the J gene lost 2 bases, with 8 bases spanning the gap. The CDR3 DNA follows: TGCAGCGTTGGACAGCTTCAAGAGACCCAGTACTTC. Residues: CSVGQLQETQYF.

V is TRBV4-2 and J is TRBJ2-5, with no clear D. V was pared by 1 base and J by 3 bases, with 3 bases between. The CDR3 sequence is 12 residues long. The germline CDR1 and CDR2 sequences are LGHNA and YNFKEQ. The CDR3 DNA follows: TGTGCCAGCAGCCAAGCCAAAGAGACCCAGTACTTC. Its protein is CASSQAKETQYF.

This rearrangement joins TRBV10-1 to TRBJ2-1, with 9 positions matching TRBD2. V was clipped by 5 bases and J by 0 bases; unmatched bases: 8. This CDR3 comprises 17 residues. Germline V gene sequence: CDR1 WNHNN, CDR2 SYGVQD (reference sequence). The CDR3 DNA reads as TGCGCCAGCAGTCCCAGGACTAGCGCAAGCTCCTACAATGAGCAGTTCTTC. It specifies CASSPRTSASSYNEQFF.

The J gene is TRBJ2-7, the V gene TRBV27; D remains unclear. Looked up from germline, CDR1 is MNHEY and CDR2 is SMNVEV (reference sequence). Trimming cost V 4 bases and J 5 bases, with 6 bases left between them. The CDR3 has 11 amino acids. CDR3 sequence reads: CASSYNNEQYF. The DNA of the CDR3 is TGTGCCAGCAGTTATAATAACGAGCAGTACTTC.

The chain is built from TRBV5-1 and TRBJ2-3; TRBD2 aligns across 11 bases. The CDR3 sequence is 20 residues long. Losses at the gene ends were 1 base for V and 0 bases for J; bases not matched to a gene: 13. CDR1 and CDR2 from the germline V gene are SGHRS and YFSETQ. CDR3 nucleotides: TGCGCCAGCAGCTTGACCGGAGGGCTGCTAGCGGGGGGAAGCACAGATACGCAGTATTTT. Its translation is CASSLTGGLLAGGSTDTQYF.

J is TRBJ2-3 and V is TRBV29-1; no clear D gene. CDR1 is SQVTM and CDR2 is ANQGSEA in the germline V gene. The V and J ends lost 6 bases and 5 bases respectively, with 12 bases between them. This CDR3 comprises 12 residues. Written as DNA, the CDR3 is TGCAGCGTGGCGACGTTAATAGATACGCAGTATTTT. It is translated as CSVATLIDTQYF.

V gene TRBV11-1 combines with J gene TRBJ2-7; a weak D match, TRBD1 (5 bases). The V and J ends lost 5 bases and 6 bases respectively, with 14 bases between them. The CDR3 is 13 residues long. Per the germline V gene, CDR1 is SGHAT and CDR2 is FQDESV (reference sequence). CDR3 nucleotides: TGTGCCAGCAGCCCTACAGGTATCCCCGAGCAGTACTTC. This encodes CASSPTGIPEQYF.

The gene calls are TRBV28 and TRBJ2-1, with D possibly TRBD1 on 6 matching bases. CDR3 length: 16 amino acids. Per germline, CDR1 MDHEN and CDR2 SYDVKM. Trimming pared 5 bases from V and 0 bases from J, leaving 14 bases between. CDR3 sequence (DNA): TGTGCCAGCAGTACAGGGATAGGAAGCTCCTACAATGAGCAGTTCTTC. Translating it yields CASSTGIGSSYNEQFF.

A remark on this clone: Other DNA sequences in the same sample also yield this CDR3. CDR3 DNA sequence: TGCGCCAGCAGCTTGGGCACAGAGACAGATACGCAGTATTTT. Translating it yields CASSLGTETDTQYF. The V and J genes are TRBV5-1 and TRBJ2-3; D is uncertain. The CDR3 loop spans 14 amino acids. The germline V and J ends were trimmed by 0 bases and 3 bases, with 8 bases remaining between them. Germline CDR1 reads SGHRS; CDR2 reads YFSETQ.

The chain carries TRBV19 and TRBJ1-5; TRBD1 is a possible D gene (5 bases). V was clipped by 7 bases and J by 5 bases, with 18 bases between them. This CDR3 contains 15 residues. Germline V lookup: CDR1 LNHDA, CDR2 SQIVND (reference sequence). CDR3: CASNLSGGRHQPQHF. The CDR3 bases are TGTGCCAGTAACCTTAGTGGGGGACGGCATCAGCCCCAGCATTTT.

V usage is TRBV2 and J usage is TRBJ1-3; D is unresolved. Trimming pared 4 bases from V and 4 bases from J, leaving 11 bases between. The CDR3 loop spans 14 amino acids. CDR1 and CDR2 from the germline V gene are SNHLY and FYNNEI. CDR3 nucleotides: TGTGCCAGCAGTGTGGAGGCATCCGGAAACACCATATATTTT. Residues: CASSVEASGNTIYF. Complete variable domain (other parts from reference TRBV2 and TRBJ1-3): EPEVTQTPSHQVTQMGQEVILRCVPISNHLYFYWYRQILGQKVEFLVSFYNNEISEKSEIFDDQFSVERPDGSNFTLKIRSTKLEDSAMYFCASSVEASGNTIYFGEGSWLTVV.

As to this clone: This sample includes further DNA sequences coding for the same CDR3. This sequence joins TRBV18 and TRBJ1-1; D unresolved. The CDR3 consists of 14 residues. V was trimmed by 0 bases and J by 2 bases, leaving 7 bases between them. In germline, CDR1 is KGHSH, CDR2 LQKENI. The CDR3 nucleotides are TGTGCCAGCTCACCACCGAGCAGCAACACTGAAGCTTTCTTT. Translated: CASSPPSSNTEAFF.

V and J are TRBV18 and TRBJ1-3; a possible D gene is TRBD1 (6 bases). With 1 base removed from V and 2 bases from J, the gap between germline ends came to 15 bases. Germline V gene sequence: CDR1 KGHSH, CDR2 LQKENI. CDR3 length: 17 amino acids. This chain's CDR3 is CASSPQTRGFTGNTIYF. The CDR3 DNA reads as TGTGCCAGCTCACCACAGACCAGGGGTTTTACTGGAAACACCATATATTTT.

This clone showed up just once. The chain is built from TRBV5-1 and TRBJ2-2; tentative D call: TRBD1 (6 bases). The V gene's germline CDR1 is SGHRS and CDR2 YFSETQ. This CDR3 contains 15 residues. V lost 1 base and J 3 bases, leaving 10 bases between the germline ends. CDR3 protein: CASSLNRADTGELFF. The CDR3 DNA reads as TGCGCCAGCAGCTTGAACAGGGCCGACACCGGGGAGCTGTTTTTT.

The chain combines TRBV7-6 with TRBJ2-3, with unresolved D. Per germline, CDR1 SGHVS and CDR2 FNYEAQ. Trimming pared 1 base from V and 2 bases from J, leaving 16 bases between. This CDR3 is 17 amino acids long. CDR3 residues: CASSLDGRPGPTDTQYF. CDR3 coding DNA: TGTGCCAGCAGCTTAGATGGCCGGCCCGGCCCCACAGATACGCAGTATTTT.

The chain links TRBV18 to TRBJ1-3; D might be TRBD1 (5 bases). V lost 5 bases and J 0 bases, leaving 14 bases between the germline ends. Germline CDR1 KGHSH, CDR2 LQKENI. The CDR3 loop spans 16 amino acids. CDR3 DNA sequence: TGTGCCAGCTCAGCCGGGTCGGGGGACTCTGGAAACACCATATATTTT. Its protein is CASSAGSGDSGNTIYF.

This chain connects TRBV28 to TRBJ2-1; 7 bases align to TRBD2. Germline values: CDR1 MDHEN, CDR2 SYDVKM. Germline trimming cut 4 bases from V and 0 bases from J; bases unmatched to any gene: 3. The CDR3 is 15 amino acids. CDR3 sequence reads: CASSSRGFSYNEQFF. In nucleotides, the CDR3 is TGTGCCAGCAGTTCGCGGGGGTTCTCCTACAATGAGCAGTTCTTC.

The chain couples TRBV11-1 to TRBJ2-2; D perhaps matches TRBD2 (7 bases). Trimming cost V 3 bases and J 5 bases, with 22 bases left between them. Germline CDR1 and CDR2: SGHAT and FQDESV (reference sequence). The CDR3 has 18 amino acids. CDR3 loop: CASSLLAYPRGGTGELFF. The DNA for the CDR3 is TGTGCCAGCAGCTTGCTCGCCTACCCCAGGGGAGGGACCGGGGAGCTGTTTTTT.

The rearrangement links TRBV6-5 to TRBJ1-2; 7 bases line up with TRBD1. V shed 2 bases, J shed 0 bases, and the junction held 3 bases outside the gene matches. CDR3 length: 15 amino acids. Germline V gene sequence: CDR1 MNHEY, CDR2 SVGAGI. The chain's CDR3 is CASSYDRASNYGYTF. The CDR3 region has the DNA TGTGCCAGCAGTTACGACAGGGCCTCTAACTATGGCTACACCTTC.